This TCR beta chain was sequenced for a study of regulatory T cells in long-lasting Graves disease. Libraries of TCR beta came from iRepertoire HTBI primers plus Arm-PCR of CDR3 regions. One entry per CDR3 protein results from TCRdb running MiXCR on the multiplex PCR reads. The sample holds 450,000 to 600,000 distinct CDR3 sequences, about 17% seen once. The V gene lost 8 bases and the J gene lost 2 bases, with 9 bases spanning the gap. This CDR3 comprises 12 residues. The germline CDR1 and CDR2 sequences are LNHDA and SQIVND (reference sequence). Regarding time point: newly diagnosed GD, antithyroid drugs for less than 3 months. RNA from PBMCs was the source of the TCR library. The source of the patients was an endocrinology department in Xi'an, China. This clonotype was found a few times. This sample was also put to use in a study of T cells in Graves' hyperthyroidism and ophthalmopathy. That work states: Most expanded thyroid clonotypes above 0.001 recurred in blood. Ophthalmopathy, which appeared later, was predicted by the model a median around 6.9 months before onset.

The starting material was peripheral blood mononuclear cells (PBMCs), obtained at new diagnosis, from a patient treated with antithyroid drugs. The receptor comes from a man aged 40-49 years with Graves disease. This sequence joins TRBV19 and TRBJ1-2; no clear D gene. The CDR3 bases are TGTGCCAGTCGGGAACAAAACTATGGCTACACCTTC. Translation gives CASREQNYGYTF. Drawing the rest from reference TRBV19 and TRBJ1-2, the complete variable domain is DGGITQSPKYLFRKEGQNVTLSCEQNLNHDAMYWYRQDPGQGLRLIYYSQIVNDFQKGDIAEGYSVSREKKESFPLTVTSAQKNPTAFYLCASREQNYGYTFGSGTRLTVV.